What follows is one TCR beta chain and its context. Its antigen is undetermined. These data originate in a study of Graves' ophthalmopathy and Graves' hyperthyroidism. Study summary: At the time of initial diagnosis and before any treatment, peripheral blood was collected. Study-level points and caveats: The majority of expanded thyroid clonotypes above 0.001 frequency also occurred in blood.

Germline V lookup: CDR1 MDHEN, CDR2 SYDVKM. The CDR3 sequence is 13 residues long. V shed 6 bases and J 6 bases; nucleotides not matched to a gene: 7. Exclusion criteria comprised other autoimmune diseases, uncontrolled infections, pregnancy or lactation in patients. The TCR beta CDR3 regions underwent amplification from RNA transcripts. The library came from an HTBI-primed first-round RT-PCR and a second-round multiplex PCR. Each CDR3 protein gets one entry after TCRdb re-called the multiplex PCR reads with MiXCR. The sample has 500,000 to 700,000 distinct CDR3 sequences, 22% seen once. The J gene is TRBJ2-7, the V gene TRBV28; the match to TRBD1 covers 8 bases. Sequenced input: peripheral blood. This TCR came from a woman between 18 and 29 years old with stable Graves' hyperthyroidism. Some clones in this sample may be carry-over from other donors' samples. This chain's CDR3 is CASSETGVGEQYF. Here the CDR3 DNA reads TGTGCCAGCAGCGAGACAGGGGTTGGCGAGCAGTACTTC.